These T cell receptor beta chains were read from a single sample in a study of shared clonotypes between healthy human individuals. Produced via immunoSEQ multiplex PCR; TCRdb's table is partial and in-frame only. Of approximately 2,000,000 clones listed, less than 95% were seen once; the top ten hold around 0.35%. Specimen: naive CD4+ T cells from PBMCs. Receptor source: a man between 18 and 35 years old in good health. Some clones in this sample may be carry-over from other donors' samples. Both conserved end residues are part of each CDR3. A D gene is named only where the DNA matches it firmly. Size values are once, few and many counts, or a class for expanded clones, and some rows have none.

D gene	CDR3 length	clone size	V gene	J gene	CDR3 DNA	CDR3 protein
TRBD1	13	NA	TRBV18	TRBJ1-2	TGTGCCAGCTCACCCGGACAGGGAGGCGGCTACACCTTC	CASSPGQGGGYTF
TRBD1	17	NA	TRBV7-2	TRBJ2-2	TGTGCCAGCAGCTTAGTAAGGGGGCCGTCGAACACCGGGGAGCTGTTTTTT	CASSLVRGPSNTGELFF
TRBD1	14	NA	TRBV6-5	TRBJ2-4	TGTGCCAGCAGCCGACGGACAGGGATGAACATTCAGTACTTC	CASSRRTGMNIQYF
NA	15	NA	TRBV28	TRBJ2-4	TGTGCCAGCAGTTTTGCCGGGGGAAAGTCGGGAATTCAGTACTTC	CASSFAGGKSGIQYF
NA	12	NA	TRBV27	TRBJ2-7	TGTGCCAGCAGTGTCGTCGGCTACGAGCAGTACTTC	CASSVVGYEQYF
NA	14	NA	TRBV5-1	TRBJ2-7	TGCGCCAGCAGCTTACACAGACGGGCAGATGAGCAGTACTTC	CASSLHRRADEQYF
NA	15	NA	TRBV7-9	TRBJ2-2	TGTGCCAGCAGCCCTGGGACACATAACACCGGGGAGCTGTTTTTT	CASSPGTHNTGELFF
NA	14	NA	TRBV6-5	TRBJ1-4	TGTGCCAGCAGTCCGACAGCAACTAATGAAAAACTGTTTTTT	CASSPTATNEKLFF
NA	15	NA	TRBV9	TRBJ2-2	TGTGCCAGCAGCTCCCGGCGCGCGAACACCGGGGAGCTGTTTTTT	CASSSRRANTGELFF
NA	14	NA	TRBV6-1	TRBJ1-4	TGTGCCAGCAGTGAAGCGGGCGGGGATGAAAAACTGTTTTTT	CASSEAGGDEKLFF
TRBD1	13	NA	TRBV6-6	TRBJ1-4	TGTGCCAGCAGTTACCTGACAGGGGAAAAACTGTTTTTT	CASSYLTGEKLFF
TRBD2	18	NA	TRBV5-1	TRBJ2-5	TGCGCCAGCAGCTTGATTCCAGGGGGACTAGCGGCCCAAGAGACCCAGTACTTC	CASSLIPGGLAAQETQYF
NA	16	NA	TRBV6-1	TRBJ2-2	TGTGCCAGCAGTGAACTCCCAGGCTTGAACACCGGGGAGCTGTTTTTT	CASSELPGLNTGELFF
NA	15	NA	TRBV7-3	TRBJ2-1	TGTGCCAGCAGCTTAATCTCAGGGCCGAGGGGTGAGCAGTTCTTC	CASSLISGPRGEQFF
TRBD1	14	once	TRBV7-3	TRBJ1-1	TGTGCCAGCAGCTCCACAGGGGGCTTGGGGTCGTCTTTCTTT	CASSSTGGLGSSFF